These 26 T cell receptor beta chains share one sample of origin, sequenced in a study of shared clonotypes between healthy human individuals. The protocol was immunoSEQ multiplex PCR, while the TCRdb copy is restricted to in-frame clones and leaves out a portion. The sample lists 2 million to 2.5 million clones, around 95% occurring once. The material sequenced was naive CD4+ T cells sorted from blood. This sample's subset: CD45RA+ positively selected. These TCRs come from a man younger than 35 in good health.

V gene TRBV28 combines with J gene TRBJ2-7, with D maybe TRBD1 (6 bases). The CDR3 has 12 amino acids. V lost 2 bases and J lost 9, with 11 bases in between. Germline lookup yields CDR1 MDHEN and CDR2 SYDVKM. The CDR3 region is CASSLNREMQYF. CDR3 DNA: TGTGCCAGCAGTTTAAACAGGGAGATGCAGTACTTC.

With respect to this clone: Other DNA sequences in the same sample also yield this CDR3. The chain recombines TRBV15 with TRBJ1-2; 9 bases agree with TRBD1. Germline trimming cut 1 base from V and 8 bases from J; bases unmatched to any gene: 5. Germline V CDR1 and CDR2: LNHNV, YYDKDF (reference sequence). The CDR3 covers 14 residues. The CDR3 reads CATSRGGQGLGYTF. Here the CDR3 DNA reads TGTGCCACCAGCAGAGGCGGACAGGGGTTGGGCTACACCTTC. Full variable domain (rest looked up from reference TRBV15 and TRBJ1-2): DAMVIQNPRYQVTQFGKPVTLSCSQTLNHNVMYWYQQKSSQAPKLLFHYYDKDFNNEADTPDNFQSRRPNTSFCFLDIRSPGLGDTAMYLCATSRGGQGLGYTFGSGTRLTVV.

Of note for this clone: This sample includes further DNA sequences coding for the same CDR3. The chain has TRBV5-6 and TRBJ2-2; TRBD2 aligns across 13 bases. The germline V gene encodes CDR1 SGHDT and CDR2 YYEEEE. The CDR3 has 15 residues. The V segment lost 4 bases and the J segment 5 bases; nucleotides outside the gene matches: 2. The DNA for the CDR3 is TGTGCCAGCAGCCCGGGACTAGCGGGGACCGGGGAGCTGTTTTTT. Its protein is CASSPGLAGTGELFF.

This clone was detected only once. In nucleotides, the CDR3 is TGTGCCAGCAGCTTGGCGGACAGGGAAGAGACCCAGTACTTC. It codes for CASSLADREETQYF. V gene TRBV5-4 combines with J gene TRBJ2-5; 8 positions match TRBD1. CDR1 is SGHNT, CDR2 YYREEE, per germline (reference sequence). Trimming removed 0 bases from V and 3 bases from J; junction bases left unmatched: 1. This CDR3 region has 14 residues.

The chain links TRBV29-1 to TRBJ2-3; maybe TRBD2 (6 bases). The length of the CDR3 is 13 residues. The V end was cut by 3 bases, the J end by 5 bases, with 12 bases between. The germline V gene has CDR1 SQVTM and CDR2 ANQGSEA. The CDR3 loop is CSVDRGAQDTQYF. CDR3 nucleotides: TGCAGCGTTGATCGCGGGGCCCAAGATACGCAGTATTTT.

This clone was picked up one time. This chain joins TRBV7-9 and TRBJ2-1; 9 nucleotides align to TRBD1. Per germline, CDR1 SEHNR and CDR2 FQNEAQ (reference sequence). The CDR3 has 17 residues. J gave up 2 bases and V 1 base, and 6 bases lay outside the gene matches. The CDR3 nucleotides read TGTGCCAGCAGCTTAGTTTTGGGGGACAGGGCCTACAATGAGCAGTTCTTC. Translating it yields CASSLVLGDRAYNEQFF. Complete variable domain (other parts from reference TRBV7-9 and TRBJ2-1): DTGVSQNPRHKITKRGQNVTFRCDPISEHNRLYWYRQTLGQGPEFLTYFQNEAQLEKSRLLSDRFSAERPKGSFSTLEIQRTEQGDSAMYLCASSLVLGDRAYNEQFFGPGTRLTVL.

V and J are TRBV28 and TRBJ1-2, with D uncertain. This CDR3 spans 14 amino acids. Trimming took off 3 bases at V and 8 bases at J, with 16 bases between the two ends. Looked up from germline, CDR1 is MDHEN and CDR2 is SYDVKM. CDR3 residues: CASSFPPAVFGYTF. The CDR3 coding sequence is TGTGCCAGCAGTTTCCCCCCCGCGGTTTTCGGCTACACCTTC.

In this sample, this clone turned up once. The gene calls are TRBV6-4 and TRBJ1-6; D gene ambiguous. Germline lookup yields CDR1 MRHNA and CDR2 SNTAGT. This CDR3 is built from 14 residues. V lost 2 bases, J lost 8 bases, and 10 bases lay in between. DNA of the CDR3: TGTGCCAGCAGTGACGTCCCGAGCCATTCACCCCTCCACTTT. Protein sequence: CASSDVPSHSPLHF.

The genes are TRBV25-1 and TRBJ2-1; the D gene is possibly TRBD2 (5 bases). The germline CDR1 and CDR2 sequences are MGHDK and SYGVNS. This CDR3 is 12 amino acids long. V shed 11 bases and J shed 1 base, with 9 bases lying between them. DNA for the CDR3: TGTGCCCGCCGGGATTCCTACAATGAGCAGTTCTTC. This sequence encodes CARRDSYNEQFF.

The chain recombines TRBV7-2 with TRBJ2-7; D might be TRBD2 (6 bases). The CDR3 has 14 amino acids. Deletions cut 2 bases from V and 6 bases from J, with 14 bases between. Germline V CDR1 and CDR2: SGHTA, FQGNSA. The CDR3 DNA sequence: TGTGCCAGCAGCTTAAGTAGCGGCCCCTCCGAGCAGTACTTC. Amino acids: CASSLSSGPSEQYF.

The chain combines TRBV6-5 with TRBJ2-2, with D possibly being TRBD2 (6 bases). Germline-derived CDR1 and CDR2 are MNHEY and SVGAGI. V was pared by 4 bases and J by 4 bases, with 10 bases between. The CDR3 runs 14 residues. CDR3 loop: CASSSLGSTGELFF. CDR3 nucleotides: TGTGCCAGCAGTTCTCTCGGGAGCACCGGGGAGCTGTTTTTT.

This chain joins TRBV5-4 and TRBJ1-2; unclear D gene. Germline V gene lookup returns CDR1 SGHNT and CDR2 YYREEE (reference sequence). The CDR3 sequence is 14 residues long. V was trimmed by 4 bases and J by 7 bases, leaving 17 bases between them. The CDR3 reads CASSHNKGSGGYTF. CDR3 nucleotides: TGTGCCAGCAGCCACAATAAGGGTAGCGGTGGCTACACCTTC. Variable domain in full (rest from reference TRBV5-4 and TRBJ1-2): ETGVTQSPTHLIKTRGQQVTLRCSSQSGHNTVSWYQQALGQGPQFIFQYYREEENGRGNFPPRFSGLQFPNYSSELNVNALELDDSALYLCASSHNKGSGGYTFGSGTRLTVV.

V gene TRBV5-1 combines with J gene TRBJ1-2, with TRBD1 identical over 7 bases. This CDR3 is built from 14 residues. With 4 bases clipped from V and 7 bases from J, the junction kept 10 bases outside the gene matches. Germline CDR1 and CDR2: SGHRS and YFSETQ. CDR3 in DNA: TGCGCCAGCAGCCCCGAGACAGGGACGGCTGGCTACACCTTC. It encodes CASSPETGTAGYTF.

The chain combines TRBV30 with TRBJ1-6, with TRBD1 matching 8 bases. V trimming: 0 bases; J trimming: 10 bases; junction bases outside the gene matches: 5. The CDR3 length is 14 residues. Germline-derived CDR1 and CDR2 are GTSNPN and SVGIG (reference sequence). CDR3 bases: TGTGCCTGGAGTGTAACAGGGGGGAGGTCACCCCTCCACTTT. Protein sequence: CAWSVTGGRSPLHF.

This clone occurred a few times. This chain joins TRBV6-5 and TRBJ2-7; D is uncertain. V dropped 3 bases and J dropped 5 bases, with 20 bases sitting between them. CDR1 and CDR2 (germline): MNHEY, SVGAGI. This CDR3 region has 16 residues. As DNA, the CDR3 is TGTGCCAGCAGTTATGCTTTTAGTTGGGATTCCCACGAGCAGTACTTC. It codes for CASSYAFSWDSHEQYF.

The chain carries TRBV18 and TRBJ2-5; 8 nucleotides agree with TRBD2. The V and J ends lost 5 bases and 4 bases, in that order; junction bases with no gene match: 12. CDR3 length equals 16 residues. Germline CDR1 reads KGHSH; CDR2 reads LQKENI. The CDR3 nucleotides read TGTGCCAGCTCAACGCGGATTGCGGGAGGTGGAGAGACCCAGTACTTC. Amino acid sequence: CASSTRIAGGGETQYF. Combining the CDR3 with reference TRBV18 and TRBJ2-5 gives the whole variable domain NAGVMQNPRHLVRRRGQEARLRCSPMKGHSHVYWYRQLPEEGLKFMVYLQKENIIDESGMPKERFSAEFPKEGPSILRIQQVVRGDSAAYFCASSTRIAGGGETQYFGPGTRLLVL.

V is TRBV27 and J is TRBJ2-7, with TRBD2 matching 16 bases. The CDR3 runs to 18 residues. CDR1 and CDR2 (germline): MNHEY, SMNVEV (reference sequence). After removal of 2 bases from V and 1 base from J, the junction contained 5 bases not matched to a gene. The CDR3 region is CASSLKGLAGGPSYEQYF. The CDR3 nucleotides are TGTGCCAGCAGTTTAAAGGGACTAGCGGGAGGGCCTTCCTACGAGCAGTACTTC.

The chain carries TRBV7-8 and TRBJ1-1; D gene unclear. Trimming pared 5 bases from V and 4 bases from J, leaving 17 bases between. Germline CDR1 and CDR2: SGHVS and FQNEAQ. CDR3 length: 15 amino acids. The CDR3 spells CASSPILKRGTEAFF. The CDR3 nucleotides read TGTGCCAGCAGCCCAATCCTAAAAAGAGGCACTGAAGCTTTCTTT.

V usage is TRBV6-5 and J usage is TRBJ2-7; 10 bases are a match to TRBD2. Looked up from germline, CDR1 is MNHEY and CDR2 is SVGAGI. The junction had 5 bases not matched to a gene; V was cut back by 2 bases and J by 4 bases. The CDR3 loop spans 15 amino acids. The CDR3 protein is CASSYLSGGQYEQYF. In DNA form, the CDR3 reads TGTGCCAGCAGTTACCTTAGCGGGGGGCAGTACGAGCAGTACTTC.

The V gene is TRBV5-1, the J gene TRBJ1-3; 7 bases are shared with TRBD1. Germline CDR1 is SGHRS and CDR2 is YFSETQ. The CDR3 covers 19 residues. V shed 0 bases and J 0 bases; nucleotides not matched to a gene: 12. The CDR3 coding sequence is TGCGCCAGCAGCTTGGCCTATTCGGCAGGGGGGAACTCTGGAAACACCATATATTTT. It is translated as CASSLAYSAGGNSGNTIYF.

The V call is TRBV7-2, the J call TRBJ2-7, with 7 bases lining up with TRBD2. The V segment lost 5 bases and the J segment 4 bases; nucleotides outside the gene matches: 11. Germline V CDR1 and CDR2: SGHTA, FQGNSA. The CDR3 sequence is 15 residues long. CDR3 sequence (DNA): TGTGCCAGCAGCCCTGAGGCGGGAGTGAGTTACGAGCAGTACTTC. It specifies CASSPEAGVSYEQYF.

The CDR3 loop is CASRLAGLAGFNEQFF. The CDR3 coding sequence is TGTGCAAGTCGCTTAGCGGGACTAGCGGGATTCAATGAGCAGTTCTTC. The chain is built from TRBV12-2 and TRBJ2-1; the tabulated D call, TRBD2, remains unverified against the DNA. TRBV12-2 is a known pseudogene. The CDR3 sequence is 16 residues long.

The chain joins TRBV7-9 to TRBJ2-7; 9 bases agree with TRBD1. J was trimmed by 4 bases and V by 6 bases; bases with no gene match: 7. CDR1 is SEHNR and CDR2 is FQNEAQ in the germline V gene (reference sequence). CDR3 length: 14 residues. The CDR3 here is CASSRPGQGYEQYF. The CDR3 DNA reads TGTGCCAGCAGTAGGCCGGGACAGGGATACGAGCAGTACTTC.

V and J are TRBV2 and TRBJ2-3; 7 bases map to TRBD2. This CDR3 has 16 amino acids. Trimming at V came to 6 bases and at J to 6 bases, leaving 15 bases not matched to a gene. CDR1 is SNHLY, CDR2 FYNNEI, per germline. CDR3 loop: CASSYGGAGRQDTQYF. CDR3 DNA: TGTGCCAGCAGCTATGGTGGAGCGGGGAGACAGGATACGCAGTATTTT.

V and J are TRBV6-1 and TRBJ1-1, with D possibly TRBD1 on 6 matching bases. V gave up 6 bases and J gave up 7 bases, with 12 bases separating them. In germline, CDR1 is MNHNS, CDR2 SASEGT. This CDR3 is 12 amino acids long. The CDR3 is CASSGTGLEAFF. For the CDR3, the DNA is TGTGCCAGCAGCGGAACAGGGCTTGAAGCTTTCTTT.

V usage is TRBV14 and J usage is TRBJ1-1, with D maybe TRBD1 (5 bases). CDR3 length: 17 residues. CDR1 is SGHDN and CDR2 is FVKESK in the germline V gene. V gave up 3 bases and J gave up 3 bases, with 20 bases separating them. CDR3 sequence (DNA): TGTGCCAGCAGCCAGTATCGCTCGGGGGTCCGGGACACTGAAGCTTTCTTT. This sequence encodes CASSQYRSGVRDTEAFF.